These 19 T cell receptor beta chains came from one sample sequenced in a study of T cell repertoires in cytomegalovirus infection. TCRdb recomputed calls from the reads with MiXCR, one row per CDR3 protein. Among just over 150,000 distinct CDR3 sequences listed, about a quarter were seen once. What was sequenced was PBMCs. All receptors derive from a human donor in good health (CMV status not recorded). Some clones in this sample may be carry-over from other donors' samples.

The J gene is TRBJ1-1, the V gene TRBV12-5; D gene unclear. With 1 base removed from V and 9 bases from J, the gap between germline ends came to 9 bases. This CDR3 has 12 residues. Per the germline V gene, CDR1 is LGHNT and CDR2 is FRNRAP. CDR3 DNA: TGTGCTAGTGGTTTGGGTCCGGCCAAAGCTTTCTTT. This gives the protein CASGLGPAKAFF.

The gene calls are TRBV7-6 and TRBJ2-7; TRBD2 matches 9 bases. Trimming at V came to 1 base and at J to 4 bases, leaving 11 bases not matched to a gene. Per the germline V gene, CDR1 is SGHVS and CDR2 is FNYEAQ. CDR3 size: 17 residues. CDR3 region: CASSLVAGVIGGYEQYF. The DNA of the CDR3 is TGTGCCAGCAGCTTAGTAGCGGGAGTTATCGGAGGGTACGAGCAGTACTTC.

CDR3 residues: CASRLRAPFTDTQYF. CDR3 DNA: TGTGCCAGCAGGCTCCGGGCCCCATTCACAGATACGCAGTATTTT. V and J are TRBV28 and TRBJ2-3; no clear D gene. Per germline, CDR1 MDHEN and CDR2 SYDVKM. The V end lost 6 bases, the J end lost 2 bases, and 15 bases lay between the germline ends. This CDR3 contains 15 residues.

Turning to this clonotype: A clone one base away is much larger, so this may be a read error. The chain employs TRBV28 and TRBJ1-1; possible D gene TRBD1, 5 bases. From germline, CDR1 is MDHEN and CDR2 SYDVKM. The CDR3 consists of 15 residues. The CDR3 DNA follows: TGTGCCTGCAGTCCCGGACATATACGGAACACTGAAGCTTTCTTT. Its protein is CACSPGHIRNTEAFF.

The gene calls are TRBV20-1 and TRBJ1-5; 8 nucleotides align to TRBD1. The V gene's germline CDR1 is DFQATT and CDR2 SNEGSKA (reference sequence). This CDR3 is 15 amino acids long. V trimming: 0 bases; J trimming: 4 bases; junction bases outside the gene matches: 5. CDR3 bases: TGCAGTGCTAGAGATCTCCGGACAGGGAATCAGCCCCAGCATTTT. Residues: CSARDLRTGNQPQHF.

Here the CDR3 reads CASSSGDRGYNEQFF. CDR3 DNA sequence: TGTGCCAGCAGCTCCGGGGACAGGGGGTACAATGAGCAGTTCTTC. The V gene is TRBV5-4, the J gene TRBJ2-1, with TRBD1 matching 11 bases. J was trimmed by 4 bases and V by 3 bases; bases with no gene match: 3. CDR1 is SGHNT, CDR2 YYREEE, per germline (reference sequence). This CDR3 comprises 15 residues.

The CDR3 here is CASSEVEGVVKNIQYF. The CDR3 nucleotides read TGTGCCAGCAGTGAAGTCGAGGGGGTAGTCAAAAACATTCAGTACTTC. The rearrangement links TRBV28 to TRBJ2-4; TRBD1 might be the D (6 bases). The CDR3 has 16 amino acids. Germline values: CDR1 MDHEN, CDR2 SYDVKM. Trimming took 5 bases from V and 3 from J, leaving 17 bases between them.

The chain joins TRBV10-3 to TRBJ2-2; D is unresolved. The V gene lost 4 bases and the J gene lost 0 bases, with 6 bases spanning the gap. CDR1 and CDR2 from the germline V gene are ENHRY and SYGVKD. The length of the CDR3 is 14 residues. The CDR3, as DNA: TGTGCCATCAGTGCGGTCTCGAACACCGGGGAGCTGTTTTTT. Translating gives CAISAVSNTGELFF.

This chain joins TRBV7-4 and TRBJ1-1; 8 positions agree with TRBD1. CDR3 length: 17 amino acids. With 1 base clipped from V and 12 bases from J, the junction kept 19 bases outside the gene matches. Per germline, CDR1 SGHVT and CDR2 SQSDAQ. The CDR3 is CASSLGPWGQEEALSFF. CDR3 sequence (DNA): TGTGCCAGCAGCTTAGGCCCATGGGGACAGGAGGAAGCCTTGTCTTTCTTT.

In its sample, this clonotype was seen many times. The V call is TRBV7-9, the J call TRBJ1-1; 8 bases fit TRBD1. Trimming removed 6 bases from V and 3 bases from J; junction bases left unmatched: 9. Germline V gene lookup returns CDR1 SEHNR and CDR2 FQNEAQ (reference sequence). The CDR3 consists of 15 residues. CDR3 protein: CASRSSTGGDTEAFF. The CDR3 DNA reads as TGTGCCAGCAGGAGCTCAACAGGGGGGGACACTGAAGCTTTCTTT.

This clonotype occurred many times. The rearrangement joins TRBV11-2 to TRBJ1-1; weak D call: TRBD1 (6 bases). CDR1 is SGHAT, CDR2 FQNNGV, per germline. CDR3 length: 18 amino acids. The ends were cut back, 4 bases at V and 0 bases at J, with 21 bases in the middle. The CDR3 DNA follows: TGTGCCAGCAGCTCCGTCATACTATCCGGGACACTGAACACTGAAGCTTTCTTT. Amino acids: CASSSVILSGTLNTEAFF. The full variable domain, in which reference TRBV11-2 and TRBJ1-1 provide the parts outside the CDR3, is EAGVAQSPRYKIIEKRQSVAFWCNPISGHATLYWYQQILGQGPKLLIQFQNNGVVDDSQLPKDRFSAERLKGVDSTLKIQPAKLEDSAVYLCASSSVILSGTLNTEAFFGQGTRLTVV.

Ten or more counts support this clonotype. The V and J genes are TRBV7-2 and TRBJ2-5, with 9 bases matching TRBD2. CDR1 SGHTA and CDR2 FQGNSA come from the germline V gene. The CDR3 loop spans 15 amino acids. Germline trimming cut 1 base from V and 9 bases from J; bases unmatched to any gene: 9. The CDR3 region is CASSLGGASGTPQYF. The CDR3 DNA is TGTGCCAGCAGCTTAGGGGGGGCTAGCGGGACTCCCCAGTACTTC.

This sequence joins TRBV5-1 and TRBJ2-7, with D possibly TRBD2 on 5 matching bases. Germline CDR1 and CDR2: SGHRS and YFSETQ. This CDR3 region has 15 residues. The V gene lost 1 base and the J gene lost 0 bases, with 11 bases spanning the gap. CDR3 nucleotides: TGCGCCAGCAGCTTGCGCGGGTCGAGCTCCTACGAGCAGTACTTC. Protein product: CASSLRGSSSYEQYF. The entire variable domain, with the rest obtained from reference TRBV5-1 and TRBJ2-7, is as follows: KAGVTQTPRYLIKTRGQQVTLSCSPISGHRSVSWYQQTPGQGLQFLFEYFSETQRNKGNFPGRFSGRQFSNSRSEMNVSTLELGDSALYLCASSLRGSSSYEQYFGPGTRLTVT.

This clonotype appeared many times. This chain links TRBV7-2 with TRBJ2-7; 10 bases align to TRBD1. After removal of 4 bases from V and 2 bases from J, the junction contained 5 bases not matched to a gene. The germline gives CDR1 SGHTA, CDR2 FQGNSA. The CDR3 consists of 15 residues. The CDR3 here is CASSSTGGRTYEQYF. CDR3 nucleotide sequence: TGTGCCAGCAGCTCGACAGGGGGCAGAACCTACGAGCAGTACTTC.

The rearrangement joins TRBV20-1 to TRBJ2-2, with 13 bases lining up with TRBD2. Per germline, CDR1 DFQATT and CDR2 SNEGSKA (reference sequence). This CDR3 spans 15 amino acids. The ends lost 6 bases at V and 4 bases at J; junction bases unmatched: 5. CDR3 amino acids: CSARTSGSSTGELFF. In DNA form, the CDR3 reads TGCAGTGCAAGGACTAGCGGGAGCTCCACCGGGGAGCTGTTTTTT.

This sequence joins TRBV30 and TRBJ1-6; D unclear. Germline assignment: CDR1 GTSNPN and CDR2 SVGIG (reference sequence). This CDR3 contains 12 residues. Trimming cost V 3 bases and J 9 bases, with 9 bases left between them. The CDR3 region is CAWSGVSSPLHF. CDR3 DNA sequence: TGTGCCTGGAGCGGAGTGAGTTCACCCCTCCACTTT.

The chain is built from TRBV6-8 and TRBJ2-1; the match to TRBD1 covers 10 bases. The CDR3 is 14 residues long. Trimming removed 10 bases from V and 8 bases from J; junction bases left unmatched: 11. Germline lookup yields CDR1 MNHGY and CDR2 SAAAGT. The CDR3 region is CATDRDRGGDEQFF. In nucleotides, the CDR3 is TGTGCCACTGACCGGGACAGGGGTGGGGATGAGCAGTTCTTC.

Turning to this clonotype: This may stem from a read error, because a much larger clone lies one nucleotide away. The genes are TRBV28 and TRBJ1-2; 12 bases match TRBD1. V lost 5 bases to trimming and J lost 3 bases; unmatched junction nucleotides: 4. Germline loops: CDR1 MDHEN, CDR2 SYDVKM. There are 15 residues in the CDR3. The CDR3 DNA follows: TGTGCCAGCAGTCCGGGGACAGGGGGCGACTATGGCTACACCTTC. Protein sequence: CASSPGTGGDYGYTF.

Many counts were recorded for this clonotype. The chain combines TRBV7-2 with TRBJ2-7; no clear D gene. This CDR3 is 14 amino acids long. Trimming left V 4 bases short and J 4 bases short, with 14 bases between. The germline gives CDR1 SGHTA, CDR2 FQGNSA. The CDR3: CASSSPLMGYEQYF. The CDR3 DNA follows: TGTGCCAGCAGCTCCCCGCTAATGGGGTACGAGCAGTACTTC. Full variable domain (missing parts from reference TRBV7-2 and TRBJ2-7): GAGVSQSPSNKVTEKGKDVELRCDPISGHTALYWYRQSLGQGLEFLIYFQGNSAPDKSGLPSDRFSAERTGGSVSTLTIQRTQQEDSAVYLCASSSPLMGYEQYFGPGTRLTVT.